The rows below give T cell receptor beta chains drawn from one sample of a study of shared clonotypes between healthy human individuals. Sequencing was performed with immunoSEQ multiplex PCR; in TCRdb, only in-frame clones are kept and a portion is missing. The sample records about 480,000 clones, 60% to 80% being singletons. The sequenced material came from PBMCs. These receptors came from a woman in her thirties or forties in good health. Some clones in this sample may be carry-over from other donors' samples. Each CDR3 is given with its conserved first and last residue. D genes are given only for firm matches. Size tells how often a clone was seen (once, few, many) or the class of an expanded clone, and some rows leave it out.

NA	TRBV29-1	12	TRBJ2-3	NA	CSVGWDTDTQYF	TGCAGCGTTGGGTGGGACACAGATACGCAGTATTTT
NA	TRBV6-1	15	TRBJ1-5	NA	CASSSRGRGRQPQHF	TGTGCCAGCAGTTCCCGTGGCAGGGGCCGTCAGCCCCAGCATTTT
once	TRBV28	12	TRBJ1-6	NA	CASSLENSPLHF	TGTGCCAGCAGTTTAGAGAATTCACCCCTCCACTTT
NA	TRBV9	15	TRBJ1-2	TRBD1	CASSVGQGANYGYTF	TGTGCCAGCAGCGTAGGTCAGGGGGCAAACTATGGCTACACCTTC
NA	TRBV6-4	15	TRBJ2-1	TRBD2	CASSRAGGVENEQFF	TGTGCCAGCAGTCGAGCGGGAGGAGTAGAGAATGAGCAGTTCTTC
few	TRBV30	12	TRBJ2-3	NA	CAWGVVSDTQYF	TGTGCCTGGGGAGTAGTGTCCGATACGCAGTATTTT
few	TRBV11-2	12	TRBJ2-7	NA	CASRDRGPEQYF	TGTGCCAGCAGAGACCGGGGCCCCGAGCAGTACTTC
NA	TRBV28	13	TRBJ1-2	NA	CASSFELNYGYTF	TGTGCCAGCAGTTTCGAATTGAACTATGGCTACACCTTC
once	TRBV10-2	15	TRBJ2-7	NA	CASSDRDPRNYEQYF	TGCGCCAGCAGTGACCGAGACCCAAGAAACTACGAGCAGTACTTC
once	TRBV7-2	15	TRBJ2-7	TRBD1	CASSSTGQGNYEQYF	TGTGCCAGCAGCTCCACGGGACAGGGGAACTACGAGCAGTACTTC
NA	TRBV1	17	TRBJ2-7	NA	CTSSQELARRISYEQYF	TGCACCAGCAGCCAAGAGCTTGCGCGGAGAATCTCCTACGAGCAGTACTTC
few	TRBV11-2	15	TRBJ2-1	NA	CASSLWQGSYNEQFF	TGTGCCAGCAGCTTATGGCAGGGCTCCTACAATGAGCAGTTCTTC
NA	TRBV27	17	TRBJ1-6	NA	CASSRGTTARNNSPLHF	TGTGCCAGCAGCCGGGGGACAACGGCCCGAAATAATTCACCCCTCCACTTT
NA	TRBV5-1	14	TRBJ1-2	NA	CASSLGGMNYGYTF	TGCGCCAGCAGCTTGGGGGGGATGAACTATGGCTACACCTTC
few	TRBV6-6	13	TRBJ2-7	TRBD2	CASSYSGTSGYYF	TGTGCCAGCAGTTACTCTGGGACTAGCGGGTACTACTTC
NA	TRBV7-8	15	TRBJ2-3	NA	CASSLWDGSTDTQYF	TGTGCCAGCAGCTTATGGGACGGTAGCACAGATACGCAGTATTTT
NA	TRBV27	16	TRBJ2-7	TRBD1	CASSLFSGQGPYEQYF	TGTGCCAGCAGTTTATTCTCCGGACAGGGACCCTACGAGCAGTACTTC
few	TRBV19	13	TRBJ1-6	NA	CASSTRQNSPLHF	TGTGCCAGTAGTACCCGACAGAATTCACCCCTCCACTTT
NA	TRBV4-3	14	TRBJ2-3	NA	CASSQDRYTDTQYF	TGCGCCAGCAGCCAAGACCGCTACACAGATACGCAGTATTTT
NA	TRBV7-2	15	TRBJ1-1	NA	CASSWRWEGNTEAFF	TGTGCCAGCAGCTGGAGGTGGGAGGGGAACACTGAAGCTTTCTTT
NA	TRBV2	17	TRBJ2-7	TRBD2	CASSIRLAGDRSYEQYF	TGTGCCAGCAGTATACGACTAGCGGGAGATCGGTCCTACGAGCAGTACTTC
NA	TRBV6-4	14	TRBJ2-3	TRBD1	CASSPGTGPDTQYF	TGTGCCAGCAGCCCCGGGACAGGTCCAGATACGCAGTATTTT
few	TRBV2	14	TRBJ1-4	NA	CASSAQGSNEKLFF	TGTGCCAGCAGTGCTCAGGGGTCTAATGAAAAACTGTTTTTT
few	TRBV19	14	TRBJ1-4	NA	CASSRGDTNEKLFF	TGTGCCAGTAGTAGAGGGGATACTAATGAAAAACTGTTTTTT
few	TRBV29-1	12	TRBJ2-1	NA	CSGRTRFDEQFF	TGCAGCGGAAGGACAAGGTTCGATGAGCAGTTCTTC
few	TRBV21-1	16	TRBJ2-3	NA	CASSKGGPGTTDTQYF	TGTGCCAGCAGCAAGGGCGGCCCTGGGACCACAGATACGCAGTATTTT
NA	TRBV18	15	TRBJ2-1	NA	CASSPDRLSYNEQFF	TGTGCCAGCTCACCAGACAGGTTATCCTACAATGAGCAGTTCTTC
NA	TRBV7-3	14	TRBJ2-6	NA	CASSPPVGANVLTF	TGTGCCAGCAGCCCCCCGGTTGGGGCCAACGTCCTGACTTTC
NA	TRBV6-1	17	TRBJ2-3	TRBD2	CASSDRGLAGEGDTQYF	TGTGCCAGCAGTGACCGAGGACTAGCGGGAGAAGGCGATACGCAGTATTTT
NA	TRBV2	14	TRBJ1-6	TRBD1	CASRDGTGYSPLHF	TGTGCCAGCAGAGATGGGACAGGTTATTCACCCCTCCACTTT
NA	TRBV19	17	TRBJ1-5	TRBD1	CASSIGSGTGFVQPQHF	TGTGCCAGTAGTATAGGTTCCGGGACAGGGTTCGTTCAGCCCCAGCATTTT
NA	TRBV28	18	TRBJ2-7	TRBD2	CASSPGTSGSGIFHEQYF	TGTGCCAGCAGTCCCGGGACTAGCGGGAGTGGGATCTTCCACGAGCAGTACTTC
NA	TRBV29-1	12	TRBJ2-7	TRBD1	CSVAGQGLEQYF	TGCAGCGTTGCAGGACAGGGTTTAGAGCAGTACTTC
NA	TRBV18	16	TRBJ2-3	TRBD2	CASSPGRQRELDTQYF	TGTGCCAGCTCACCGGGCCGGCAGCGGGAGTTAGATACGCAGTATTTT
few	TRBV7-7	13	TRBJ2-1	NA	CASSLGRNNEQFF	TGTGCTAGCAGCTTAGGACGAAACAATGAGCAGTTCTTC
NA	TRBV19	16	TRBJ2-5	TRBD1	CASSTGQGSGPETQYF	TGTGCCAGTAGTACGGGACAGGGTTCTGGCCCAGAGACCCAGTACTTC
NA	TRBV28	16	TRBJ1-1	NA	CASSTLPRGLNTEAFF	TGTGCCAGCAGCACTCTTCCTCGGGGGCTGAACACTGAAGCTTTCTTT
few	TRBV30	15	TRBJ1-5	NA	CAWSRTERGNQPQHF	TGTGCCTGGAGCAGGACAGAGAGAGGCAATCAGCCCCAGCATTTT
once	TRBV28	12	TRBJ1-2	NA	CASNQGTYGYTF	TGTGCCAGCAATCAGGGAACCTATGGCTACACCTTC
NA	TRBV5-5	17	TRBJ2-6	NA	CASSPGILNSGANVLTF	TGTGCCAGCAGTCCTGGAATCCTTAACTCTGGGGCCAACGTCCTGACTTTC
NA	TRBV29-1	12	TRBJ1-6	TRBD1	CSVGTANSPLHF	TGCAGCGTCGGGACAGCAAATTCACCCCTCCACTTT
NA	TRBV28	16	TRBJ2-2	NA	CASSLYVLANTGELFF	TGTGCCAGCAGTTTATACGTACTTGCGAACACCGGGGAGCTGTTTTTT
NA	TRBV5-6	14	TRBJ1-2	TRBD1	CASSPRTGRYGYTF	TGTGCCAGCAGCCCCCGGACAGGACGATATGGCTACACCTTC
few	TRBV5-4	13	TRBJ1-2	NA	CASSLKGGDGYTF	TGTGCCAGCAGCTTAAAGGGCGGGGATGGCTACACCTTC
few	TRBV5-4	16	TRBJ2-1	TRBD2	CASRPIAGGSYNEQFF	TGTGCCAGCAGGCCCATAGCGGGAGGCTCCTACAATGAGCAGTTCTTC
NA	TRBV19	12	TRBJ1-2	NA	CASSGTLYGYTF	TGTGCCAGTAGTGGCACCCTCTATGGCTACACCTTC
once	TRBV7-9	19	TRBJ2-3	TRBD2	CASSSSIPGLAGRTDTQYF	TGTGCCAGCAGCTCTAGTATCCCGGGACTAGCGGGGCGCACAGATACGCAGTATTTT
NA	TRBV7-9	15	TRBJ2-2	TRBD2	CASSRGGVNTGELFF	TGTGCCAGCAGCCGCGGGGGTGTGAACACCGGGGAGCTGTTTTTT
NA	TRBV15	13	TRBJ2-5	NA	CATSRDRGGTQYF	TGTGCCACCAGCAGGGATAGGGGAGGGACCCAGTACTTC
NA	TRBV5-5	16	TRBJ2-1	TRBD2	CASSTPTSGTYNEQFF	TGTGCCAGCAGCACCCCGACTAGCGGGACTTACAATGAGCAGTTCTTC
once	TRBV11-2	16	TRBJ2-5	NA	CASSLDQGSYQETQYF	TGTGCCAGCAGCTTAGATCAGGGCTCGTACCAAGAGACCCAGTACTTC
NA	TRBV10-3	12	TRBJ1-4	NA	CAIGGLDEKLFF	TGTGCCATCGGGGGTTTGGATGAAAAACTGTTTTTT